Below, one T cell receptor beta chain is given with its context. Its antigen is currently not known. No clone much larger than this one lies a single base away; base qualities are absent. The sample has other DNA sequences that encode this CDR3 too. Using the deep immunoSEQ assay, multiplex PCR amplified TCR CDR3 regions from genomic DNA. For each cell subset, the extracted genomic DNA was distributed evenly across all wells of several immunoSEQ 96-well plates, and each plate served as one replicate. For sorted subsets, each replicate PCR was loaded with 200 to 250 ng genomic DNA, equivalent to some 31,000 T cell genomes. Purified libraries were quantified with a Qubit 3.0 fluorometer, sized on a Bioanalyzer 2100, and re-quantified with the KAPA Library Quantification kit. Every immunoSEQ 96-well plate was sequenced on a dedicated single-read 150-cycle Illumina NextSeq 550 flow cell. As for the original processing: Because the immunoSEQ output held only junctional sequences and lacked quality scores, the filtering could not match the filtering applied to full-length reads. To assign V/J genes and CDR3, sequences were annotated using PyIR, a Python wrapper for IgBLAST v1.9, with IMGT germline references. Reads with weak V/J assignments (E-value above 1e-6), missing CDR3, stop codons, out-of-frame junctions, or ambiguous translated residues were removed. V3J clonotypes were defined as sequences sharing an identical inferred V gene, J gene, and CDR3 amino acid sequence. The percentage overlap between two repertoires was calculated by dividing the number of shared unique clonotypes by the size of the smaller repertoire. RTK rarefaction, the Chao1 estimator, and Recon v2.1 estimates of unobserved clonotypes were used to assess repertoire richness. OLGA was used to compute generation probabilities for all TCRbeta clonotypes that the gDNA method yielded from four donors. The immuneACCESS repertoire file appears here via TCRdb, limited to in-frame rearrangements. These files lack a portion of the clones; in checked studies, under half of the deficit traces to unresolved V genes, and the cause of the others is not known. V and J calls and clone size are given by that table; D and trimming were obtained from the DNA. The table for this sample lists a few million clones; more than 80% of them were counted only once. Over 0.12% of the sample goes to the ten largest clones.

This entry is derived from a study of shared clonotypes between healthy human individuals (dated by TCRdb to the early 2020s). At the level of the whole study: A couple of women and three men aged 18 to 49 years were included in the cohort. Between about 0.8 and 9 billion PBMCs per donor were obtained by leukapheresis. Libraries were prepared and TCR repertoires were sequenced by different laboratories using diverse techniques, in order to increase sequencing depth and limit assay-specific biases. To estimate repertoire size and how much clonotype sharing occurs between individuals, the study deeply sequenced the blood TCR repertoires of about five healthy adults. For each donor, CD4 naive and CD4 memory were each given three plates, CD8 naive was given two plates, and CD8 memory was given one plate. Summary of the overall study and its limitations: Only blood was sampled, and tissue TCR repertoires likely differ from those in blood. Rarefaction of sorted-subset datasets indicated incomplete sequencing despite the large sequencing depth. Larger estimated clonotype richness was generally found for naive subsets than for memory subsets. Because the study included a small number of donors, the genetic and exposure-history diversity represented was limited. Compared with non-shared clonotypes, the clonotypes found in all four sorted-subset donors had higher generation probabilities. Based on pairwise subsampling, the degree of clonotype sharing among donors was expected to be affected by sequencing depth. Across several donors, roughly 5.4% of naive CD4, roughly 3.4% of naive CD8, about 2.3% of memory CD4, and over 0.35% of memory CD8 clonotypes were shared.

Healthy HIV-negative adults with no recently reported acute infections or vaccinations were included as donors. Only Caucasian adults living in Nashville, Tennessee, USA were represented among the donors. CD4+ T cells were enriched by magnetic negative selection; naive cells were then positively selected on CD45RA, and the negative fraction formed the memory subset. After blood collection by leukapheresis, PBMCs were isolated using Ficoll-Histopaque density gradient centrifugation and then cryopreserved in the vapor phase of liquid nitrogen. Analytical flow cytometry was used to check the purity and quantity of each magnetically sorted T cell population. From each sorted fraction, genomic DNA was isolated and quantified by UV absorbance on a Nanodrop 2000c. The specimen was naive CD4+ T cells sorted from blood. According to the study, the label for this sample's cell subset or site signals: CD45RA+ positively selected. The clonotype was recovered from a young man in good health.

CDR3 protein: CASQGGNEQFF. The DNA sequence is given as TGTGCCAGTCAAGGGGGCAATGAGCAGTTCTTC. The chain is assembled from TRBV19 and TRBJ2-1; TRBD1 could be the D gene, as 6 bases match. The CDR1 and CDR2 encoded by the germline V gene (reference sequence) are LNHDA and SQIVND. A distance of 8 bases separates the germline ends of V and J, which lose 8 bases and 6 bases respectively. Inclusive of the bounding cysteine and phenylalanine, the CDR3 is 11 residues long. Only the CDR3 portion is preserved as DNA: 33 bases, with reading frame beginning at the first base.